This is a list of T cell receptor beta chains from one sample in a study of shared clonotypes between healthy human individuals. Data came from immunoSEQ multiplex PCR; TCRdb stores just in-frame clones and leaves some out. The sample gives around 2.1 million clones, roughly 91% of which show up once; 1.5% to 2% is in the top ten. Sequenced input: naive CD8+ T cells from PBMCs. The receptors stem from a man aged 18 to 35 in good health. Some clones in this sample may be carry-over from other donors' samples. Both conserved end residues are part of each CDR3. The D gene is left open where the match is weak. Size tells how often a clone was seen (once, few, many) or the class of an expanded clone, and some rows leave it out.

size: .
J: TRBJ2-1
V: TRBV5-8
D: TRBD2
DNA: TGTGCCAGCTCACTAGCGGGAGGACGGGAGCAGTTCTTC
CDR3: CASSLAGGREQFF

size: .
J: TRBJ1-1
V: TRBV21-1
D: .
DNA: TGTGCCAGCAAAACAGGGTTGACTGAAGCTTTCTTT
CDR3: CASKTGLTEAFF

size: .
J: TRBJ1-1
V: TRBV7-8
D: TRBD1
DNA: TGTGCCAGCAGCGCGGACAGGACTTGGAACACTGAAGCTTTCTTT
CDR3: CASSADRTWNTEAFF

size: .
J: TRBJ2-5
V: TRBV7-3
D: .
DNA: TGTGCCAGCAGCTTAACCCCTGGGGTGTTAGAGACCCAGTACTTC
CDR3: CASSLTPGVLETQYF

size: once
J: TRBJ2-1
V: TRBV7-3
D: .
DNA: TGTGCCAGCAGTCGGCCGGGACGGATCTACAATGAGCAGTTCTTC
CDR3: CASSRPGRIYNEQFF

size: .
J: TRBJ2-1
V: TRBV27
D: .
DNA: TGTGCCAGCAGTTTATCGAATTTGGGTGAGCAGTTCTTC
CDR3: CASSLSNLGEQFF

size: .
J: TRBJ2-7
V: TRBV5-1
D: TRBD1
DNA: TGCGCCAGCAGCCAGGACAGGCGGACCTACGAGCAGTACTTC
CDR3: CASSQDRRTYEQYF

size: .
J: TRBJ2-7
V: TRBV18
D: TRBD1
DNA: TGTGCCAGCTCACCGGACAGGGGTTCGGACGAGCAGTACTTC
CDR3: CASSPDRGSDEQYF

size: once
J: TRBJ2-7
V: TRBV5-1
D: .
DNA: TGCGCCAGCAGCTTGGAACCTGCTATCTACGAGCAGTACTTC
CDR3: CASSLEPAIYEQYF

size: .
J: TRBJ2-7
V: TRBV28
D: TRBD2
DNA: TGTGCCAGCAGCTCAGGACTAGAATTGTACTACGAGCAGTACTTC
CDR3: CASSSGLELYYEQYF

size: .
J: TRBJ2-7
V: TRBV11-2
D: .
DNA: TGTGCCAGCAGCCAAAACTCCCATTCCTCCTCCTACGAGCAGTACTTC
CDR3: CASSQNSHSSSYEQYF

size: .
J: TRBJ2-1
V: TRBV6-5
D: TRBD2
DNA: TGTGCCAGCAGTTTCCTAGCGGGAGCATACAATGAGCAGTTCTTC
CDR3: CASSFLAGAYNEQFF

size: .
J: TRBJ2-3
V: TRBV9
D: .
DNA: TGTGCCAGCGCCCCGGTGGACCTTAAGGGAGATACGCAGTATTTT
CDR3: CASAPVDLKGDTQYF

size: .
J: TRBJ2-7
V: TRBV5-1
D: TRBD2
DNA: TGCGCCAGCAGCTGGCTACCGCCCAGCGGGACTTACTACGAGCAGTACTTC
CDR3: CASSWLPPSGTYYEQYF

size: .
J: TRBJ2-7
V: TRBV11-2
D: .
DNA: TGTGCCAGCAGCTTTGGATGGACCTACGAGCAGTACTTC
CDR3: CASSFGWTYEQYF

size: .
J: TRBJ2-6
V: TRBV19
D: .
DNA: TGTGCCAGTAGTACAGTGCCCACAGAGGTTGGTGGGGCCAACGTCCTGACTTTC
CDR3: CASSTVPTEVGGANVLTF

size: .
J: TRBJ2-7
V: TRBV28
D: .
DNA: TGTGCCAGCAGTAAACGGACGAGGTCCTACGAGCAGTACTTC
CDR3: CASSKRTRSYEQYF

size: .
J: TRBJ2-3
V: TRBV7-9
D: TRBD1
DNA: TGTGCCAGCAGAACCGGACAGGGGGCGGCAGATACGCAGTATTTT
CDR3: CASRTGQGAADTQYF

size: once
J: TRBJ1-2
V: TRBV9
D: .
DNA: TGTGCCAGCAGCGTAGATGCAGGGACTATATTTGATGGCTACACCTTC
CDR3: CASSVDAGTIFDGYTF

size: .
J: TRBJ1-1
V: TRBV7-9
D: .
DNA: TGTGCCAGCAGCTTAGTTTCTGAGAACACTGAAGCTTTCTTT
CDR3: CASSLVSENTEAFF

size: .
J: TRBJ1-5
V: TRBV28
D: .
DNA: TGTGCCAGCAGTCAGAGGACAGCATATAGCAATCAGCCCCAGCATTTT
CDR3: CASSQRTAYSNQPQHF

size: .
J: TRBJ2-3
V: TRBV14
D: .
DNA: TGTGCCAGCAGCCAACAAAGGACTAGCACAGATACGCAGTATTTT
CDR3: CASSQQRTSTDTQYF

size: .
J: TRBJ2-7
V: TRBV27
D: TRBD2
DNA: TGTGCCAGCAGTCCATCGACTAGCGGCTACGAGCAGTACTTC
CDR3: CASSPSTSGYEQYF

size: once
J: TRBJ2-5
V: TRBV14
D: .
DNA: TGTGCCAGCAGCCAAGAGCCTGAGACCCAGTACTTC
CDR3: CASSQEPETQYF

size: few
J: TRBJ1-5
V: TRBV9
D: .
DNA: TGTGCCAGCAGCGTAGGCCCCGGAAATCAGCCCCAGCATTTT
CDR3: CASSVGPGNQPQHF

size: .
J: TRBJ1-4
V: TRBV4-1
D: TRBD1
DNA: TGCGCCAGCAGCCAAGTGACAGGGACCAATGAAAAACTGTTTTTT
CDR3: CASSQVTGTNEKLFF

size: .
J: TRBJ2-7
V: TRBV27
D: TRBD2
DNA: TGTGCCAGCAGTGTCCTAGCGGACTCCTACGAGCAGTACTTC
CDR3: CASSVLADSYEQYF

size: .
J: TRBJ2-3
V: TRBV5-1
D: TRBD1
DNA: TGCGCCAGCAGCCTGACAGGGATGGGCACAGATACGCAGTATTTT
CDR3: CASSLTGMGTDTQYF

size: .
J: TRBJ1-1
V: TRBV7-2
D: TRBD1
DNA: TGTGCCAGCAGCTTAGCGGGCAGGGGGCAAACTGAAGCTTTCTTT
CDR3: CASSLAGRGQTEAFF

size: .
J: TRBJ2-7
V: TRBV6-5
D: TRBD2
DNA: TGTGCCAGCAGTTACGGGGGGAGGGCCGGCGAGCAGTACTTC
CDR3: CASSYGGRAGEQYF

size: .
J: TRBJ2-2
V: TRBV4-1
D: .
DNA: TGCGCCAGCAGCCAAGATAGTAGCAGGGTGCACACCGGGGAGCTGTTTTTT
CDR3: CASSQDSSRVHTGELFF

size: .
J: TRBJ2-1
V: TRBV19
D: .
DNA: TGTGCCAGTAGTCTCCTGAGAGGTGAGCAGTTCTTC
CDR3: CASSLLRGEQFF

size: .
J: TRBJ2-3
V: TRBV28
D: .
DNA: TGTGCCAGCAGTTTCCCGAACACAGATACGCAGTATTTT
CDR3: CASSFPNTDTQYF

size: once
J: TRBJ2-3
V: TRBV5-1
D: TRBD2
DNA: TGCGCCAGCAACGTCTCGGGACTAGCGGTGACAGATACGCAGTATTTT
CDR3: CASNVSGLAVTDTQYF

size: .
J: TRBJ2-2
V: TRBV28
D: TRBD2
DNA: TGTGCCAGCAACCCCGCGGGGGGCGACGGGGAGCTGTTTTTT
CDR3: CASNPAGGDGELFF

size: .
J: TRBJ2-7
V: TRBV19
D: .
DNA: TGTGCCAGTAGGTCGGGGTCCGGCTACGAGCAGTACTTC
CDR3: CASRSGSGYEQYF

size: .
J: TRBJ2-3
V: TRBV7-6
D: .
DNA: TGTGCCAGCAGCTCACTAGCCGTAGAGGGGCCAGATACGCAGTATTTT
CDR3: CASSSLAVEGPDTQYF

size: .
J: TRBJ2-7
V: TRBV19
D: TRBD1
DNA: TGTGCCAGTAGTCCCCGGGACAGGGTGACCTACGAGCAGTACTTC
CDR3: CASSPRDRVTYEQYF

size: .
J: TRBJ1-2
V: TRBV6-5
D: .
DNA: TGTGCCAGCAGTTACGACAGCGGGGGAAACTATGGCTACACCTTC
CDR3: CASSYDSGGNYGYTF

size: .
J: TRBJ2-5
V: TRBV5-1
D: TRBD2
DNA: TGCGCCAGCAGCGGCGGATTGGCGGGAGAGGACCAAGAGACCCAGTACTTC
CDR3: CASSGGLAGEDQETQYF

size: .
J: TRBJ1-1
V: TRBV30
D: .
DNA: TGTGCCTGGAACGAGAACACTGAAGCTTTCTTT
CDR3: CAWNENTEAFF

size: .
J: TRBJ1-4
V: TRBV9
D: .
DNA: TGTGCCAGCAGCGTAGTAGGGGAGGGAAAACTGTTTTTT
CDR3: CASSVVGEGKLFF

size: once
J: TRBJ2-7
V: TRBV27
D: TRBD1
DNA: TGTGCCAGCAGGCGACAGGGTATGGGCGAGCAGTACTTC
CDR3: CASRRQGMGEQYF

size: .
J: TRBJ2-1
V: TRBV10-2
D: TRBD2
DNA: TGCGCCAGCAGCGGGACTAGCGGGAACGATGAGCAGTTCTTC
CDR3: CASSGTSGNDEQFF

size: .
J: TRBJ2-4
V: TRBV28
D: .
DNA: TGTGCCAGCTCGCAGGGGGGCATTCAGTACTTC
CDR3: CASSQGGIQYF

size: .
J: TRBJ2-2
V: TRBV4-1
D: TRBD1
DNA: TGCGCCAGCAGCCAACTCCGGGACAGGGGATTCGCCGGGGAGCTGTTTTTT
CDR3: CASSQLRDRGFAGELFF

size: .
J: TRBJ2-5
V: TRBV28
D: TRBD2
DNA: TGTGCCAGCAGTATCCTGGTGGGCAGGGAGGGAGAGACCCAGTACTTC
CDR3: CASSILVGREGETQYF

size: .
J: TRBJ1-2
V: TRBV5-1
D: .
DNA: TGCGCCAGCAGTAGGGGGGACCCTCCGCGCTATGGCTACACCTTC
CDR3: CASSRGDPPRYGYTF

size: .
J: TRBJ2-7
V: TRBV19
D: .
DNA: TGTGCCAGTAGTATTTCAACTACCTACGAGCAGTACTTC
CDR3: CASSISTTYEQYF

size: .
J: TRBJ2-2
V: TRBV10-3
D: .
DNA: TGTGCCGTCAGATTGGGCCCTAACACCGGGGAGCTGTTTTTT
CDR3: CAVRLGPNTGELFF

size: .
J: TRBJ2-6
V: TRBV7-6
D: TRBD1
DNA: TGTGCCAGCAGTTCACCTCATGGGACAGGGGTCTACTCTGGGGCCAACGTCCTGACTTTC
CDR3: CASSSPHGTGVYSGANVLTF

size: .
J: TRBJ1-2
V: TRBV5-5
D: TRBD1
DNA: TGTGCCAGCGGGGACAGGGGTCATGGCTACACCTTC
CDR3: CASGDRGHGYTF

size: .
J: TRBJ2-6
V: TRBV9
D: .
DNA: TGTGCCAGCAGCACCCCTCTCCCCGGGGCCAACGTCCTGACTTTC
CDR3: CASSTPLPGANVLTF

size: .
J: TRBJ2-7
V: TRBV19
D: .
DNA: TGTGCCAGTAGTATAGGCTGGTCCTACGAGCAGTACTTC
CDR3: CASSIGWSYEQYF

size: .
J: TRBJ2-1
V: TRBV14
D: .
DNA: TGTGCCAGCAGCCCTTGGGGAGGCTCCTACAATGAGCAGTTCTTC
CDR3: CASSPWGGSYNEQFF

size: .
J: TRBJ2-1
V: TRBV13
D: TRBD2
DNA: TGTGCCAGCAGCTCCAGTGCGGGAGGGAAGAATGAGCAGTTCTTC
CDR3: CASSSSAGGKNEQFF

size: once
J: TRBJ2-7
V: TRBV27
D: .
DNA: TGTGCCAGCAGTTCCACTACAAGAACCTACGAGCAGTACTTC
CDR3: CASSSTTRTYEQYF